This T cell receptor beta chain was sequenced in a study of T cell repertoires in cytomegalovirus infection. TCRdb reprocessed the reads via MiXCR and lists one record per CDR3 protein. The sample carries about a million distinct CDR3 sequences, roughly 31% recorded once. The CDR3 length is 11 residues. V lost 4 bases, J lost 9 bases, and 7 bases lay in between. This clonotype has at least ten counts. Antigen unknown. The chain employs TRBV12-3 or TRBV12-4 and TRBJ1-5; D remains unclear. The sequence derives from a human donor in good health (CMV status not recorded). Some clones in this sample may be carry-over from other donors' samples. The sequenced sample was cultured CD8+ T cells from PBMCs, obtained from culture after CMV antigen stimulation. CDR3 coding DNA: TGTGCCAGCAGTTCTGGAGGGCCCCAGCATTTT. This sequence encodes CASSSGGPQHF.